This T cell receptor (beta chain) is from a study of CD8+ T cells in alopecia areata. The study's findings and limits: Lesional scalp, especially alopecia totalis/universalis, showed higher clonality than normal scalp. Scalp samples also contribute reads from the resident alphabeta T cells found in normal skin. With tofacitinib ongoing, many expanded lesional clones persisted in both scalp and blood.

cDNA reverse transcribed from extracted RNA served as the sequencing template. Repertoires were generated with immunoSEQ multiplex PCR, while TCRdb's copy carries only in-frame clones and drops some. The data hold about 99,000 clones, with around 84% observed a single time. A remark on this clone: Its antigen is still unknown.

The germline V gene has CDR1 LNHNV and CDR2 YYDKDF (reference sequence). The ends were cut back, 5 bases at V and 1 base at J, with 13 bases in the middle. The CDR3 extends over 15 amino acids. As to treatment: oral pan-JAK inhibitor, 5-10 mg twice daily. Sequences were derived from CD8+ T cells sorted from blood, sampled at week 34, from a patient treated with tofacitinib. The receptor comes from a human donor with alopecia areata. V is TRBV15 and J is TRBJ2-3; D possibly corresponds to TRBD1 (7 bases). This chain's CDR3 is CATSQARGGTDTQYF. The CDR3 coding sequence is TGTGCCACCAGCCAGGCCAGGGGGGGCACAGATACGCAGTATTTT. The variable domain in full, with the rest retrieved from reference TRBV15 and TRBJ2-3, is DAMVIQNPRYQVTQFGKPVTLSCSQTLNHNVMYWYQQKSSQAPKLLFHYYDKDFNNEADTPDNFQSRRPNTSFCFLDIRSPGLGDTAMYLCATSQARGGTDTQYFGPGTRLTVL.